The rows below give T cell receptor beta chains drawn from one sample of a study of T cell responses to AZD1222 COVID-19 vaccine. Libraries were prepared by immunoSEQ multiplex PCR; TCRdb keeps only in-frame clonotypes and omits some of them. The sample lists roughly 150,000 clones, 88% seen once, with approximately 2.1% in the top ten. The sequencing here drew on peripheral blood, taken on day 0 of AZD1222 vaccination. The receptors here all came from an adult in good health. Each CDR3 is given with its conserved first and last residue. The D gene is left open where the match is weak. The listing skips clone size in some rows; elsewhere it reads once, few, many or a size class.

CASSHPGREQFF | TGTGCCAGCAGTCACCCGGGACGTGAGCAGTTCTTC | TRBJ2-1 | - | TRBV6-2/TRBV6-3 | -
CASSLVGSVVKNIQYF | TGTGCCAGCAGCTTAGTGGGTAGTGTGGTCAAAAACATTCAGTACTTC | TRBJ2-4 | few | TRBV7-2 | -
CASSPMGGAKNIQYF | TGCGCCAGCAGTCCTATGGGAGGGGCCAAAAACATTCAGTACTTC | TRBJ2-4 | - | TRBV5-1 | TRBD2
CASSSGTSGSDEQFF | TGCGCCAGCAGTTCCGGGACTAGCGGGAGTGATGAGCAGTTCTTC | TRBJ2-1 | - | TRBV5-1 | TRBD2
CASSKGGDEQFF | TGTGCCAGCAGCAAAGGGGGGGATGAGCAGTTCTTC | TRBJ2-1 | - | TRBV21-1 | -
CASSEATGTTYSNQPQHF | TGTGCCAGCAGTGAAGCCACCGGGACGACTTATAGCAATCAGCCCCAGCATTTT | TRBJ1-5 | - | TRBV6-1 | -
CASSSTGTAHEQYF | TGTGCCAGCAGCTCGACCGGGACTGCCCACGAGCAGTACTTC | TRBJ2-7 | - | TRBV7-9 | -
CASSLADYYEQYF | TGCGCCAGCAGCTTGGCGGACTACTACGAGCAGTACTTC | TRBJ2-7 | - | TRBV5-1 | -
CSASPSGTPNSYEQYF | TGCAGTGCTAGTCCCTCCGGGACTCCAAACTCCTACGAGCAGTACTTC | TRBJ2-7 | - | TRBV20-1 | -
CASSVGEQPQHF | TGTGCCAGCAGTGTGGGGGAGCAGCCCCAGCATTTT | TRBJ1-5 | - | TRBV25-1 | -
CASSAGGSGNSPLHF | TGTGCCAGCAGCGCCGGGGGCTCAGGGAATTCACCCCTCCACTTT | TRBJ1-6 | - | TRBV9 | -
CASTPVLGSASYEQYF | TGTGCCAGCACCCCCGTCTTAGGCTCGGCGTCCTACGAGCAGTACTTC | TRBJ2-7 | - | TRBV6-2/TRBV6-3 | -
CSANRGQGASAGELFF | TGCAGCGCAAACAGAGGACAGGGGGCGTCTGCCGGGGAGCTGTTTTTT | TRBJ2-2 | - | TRBV29-1 | TRBD1
CASLDPGIRTEAFF | TGTGCCAGTCTGGACCCAGGGATAAGGACTGAAGCTTTCTTT | TRBJ1-1 | - | TRBV2 | -
CASSHEQGAIGYTF | TGCGCCAGCAGCCACGAACAGGGGGCAATTGGCTACACCTTC | TRBJ1-2 | - | TRBV4-3 | TRBD1
CASSFPDDPREPTYEQYF | TGCGCCAGCAGCTTCCCAGACGACCCGCGGGAGCCTACCTACGAGCAGTACTTC | TRBJ2-7 | - | TRBV5-1 | TRBD2
CASSPGTSSRETQYF | TGTGCCAGCAGCCCCGGGACTAGCAGCAGAGAGACCCAGTACTTC | TRBJ2-5 | once | TRBV6-5 | TRBD2
CASGLVMASNTGELFF | TGTGCTAGTGGTTTGGTAATGGCCTCGAACACCGGGGAGCTGTTTTTT | TRBJ2-2 | - | TRBV12-5 | -
CASAPQGPLEAFF | TGCGCCAGCGCCCCCCAGGGTCCCCTCGAAGCTTTCTTT | TRBJ1-1 | - | TRBV5-1 | -
CASSYSENSRTDTQYF | TGTGCCAGCAGTTACTCCGAGAACAGCCGCACAGATACGCAGTATTTT | TRBJ2-3 | - | TRBV6-2/TRBV6-3 | -
CASIGPYGNEQFF | TGCGCCAGCATAGGACCCTACGGCAATGAGCAGTTCTTC | TRBJ2-1 | once | TRBV10-2 | -
CASSLGGSGSYNEQFF | TGTGCCAGCAGCTTGGGCGGGAGTGGGTCTTACAATGAGCAGTTCTTC | TRBJ2-1 | once | TRBV5-4 | TRBD2
CASSPAGGRNYGYTF | TGTGCCAGCAGCCCGGCGGGGGGGCGAAACTATGGCTACACCTTC | TRBJ1-2 | - | TRBV7-8 | -
CSVAGGPFSGYTF | TGCAGCGTTGCGGGGGGGCCGTTTTCCGGCTACACCTTC | TRBJ1-2 | once | TRBV29-1 | -
CASSYADNQPQHF | TGTGCCAGCAGTTATGCAGACAATCAGCCCCAGCATTTT | TRBJ1-5 | - | TRBV6-5 | -
CASSIAGGADYGYTF | TGTGCCAGCAGTATTGCAGGGGGCGCGGACTATGGCTACACCTTC | TRBJ1-2 | - | TRBV6-5 | TRBD1
CASSYSLQTYGYTF | TGTGCCAGCAGTTACTCCCTACAGACGTATGGCTACACCTTC | TRBJ1-2 | - | TRBV6-5 | -
CASSVLISGTNNEQFF | TGTGCCAGCAGCGTTCTCATTTCCGGGACGAACAATGAGCAGTTCTTC | TRBJ2-1 | once | TRBV9 | -
CASSEMGLEKPQHF | TGTGCCAGCAGTGAAATGGGACTTGAGAAGCCCCAGCATTTT | TRBJ1-5 | - | TRBV2 | -
CTSSGLGNTDTQYF | TGCACCAGCAGTGGGCTGGGTAACACAGATACGCAGTATTTT | TRBJ2-3 | - | TRBV5-1 | -
CASSLLGTMNEQFF | TGTGCCAGCAGCCTCCTTGGGACGATGAATGAGCAGTTCTTC | TRBJ2-1 | - | TRBV3-1/TRBV3-2 | -
CASSVVGPPGAADTQYF | TGTGCCAGCAGCGTAGTGGGTCCACCGGGAGCGGCAGATACGCAGTATTTT | TRBJ2-3 | - | TRBV9 | -
CASSRKYYTF | TGTGCCAGCAGCCGCAAGTACTACACCTTC | TRBJ1-2 | - | TRBV6-5 | -
CASRRTGTVDQPQHF | TGTGCCAGCAGGCGAACCGGGACAGTGGATCAGCCCCAGCATTTT | TRBJ1-5 | - | TRBV6-5 | TRBD1
CATSRDAGGDRPQHF | TGTGCCACCAGCAGAGATGCAGGGGGGGATAGGCCCCAGCATTTT | TRBJ1-5 | - | TRBV15 | TRBD1
CASSHPRTGGTEAFF | TGTGCCAGCAGCCACCCCAGGACAGGGGGCACTGAAGCTTTCTTT | TRBJ1-1 | few | TRBV4-2 | TRBD1
CSVDQLGGDTHGYTF | TGCAGCGTTGATCAGTTAGGTGGGGACACGCATGGCTACACCTTC | TRBJ1-2 | - | TRBV29-1 | -
CATHPLGGDYGYTF | TGTGCCACCCACCCTTTAGGGGGGGACTATGGCTACACCTTC | TRBJ1-2 | - | TRBV19 | -
CASSLAVQGRHEQYF | TGTGCCAGCAGCTTAGCCGTACAGGGGCGACACGAGCAGTACTTC | TRBJ2-7 | - | TRBV7-8 | TRBD1
CASSFQGQATEAFF | TGCGCCAGCAGCTTTCAGGGGCAGGCAACTGAAGCTTTCTTT | TRBJ1-1 | once | TRBV5-1 | -
CASSPSTDTQYF | TGTGCCAGCAGTCCGAGCACAGATACGCAGTATTTT | TRBJ2-3 | - | TRBV27 | -
CSVDTVGYNGYTF | TGCAGCGTGGACACAGTGGGGTACAATGGCTACACCTTC | TRBJ1-2 | - | TRBV29-1 | -
CASSQGVRDPYEQYF | TGCGCCAGCAGCCAAGGGGTCCGGGACCCCTACGAGCAGTACTTC | TRBJ2-7 | - | TRBV4-3 | -
CASRDGGVDQPQHF | TGTGCCAGCAGGGACGGGGGCGTCGATCAGCCCCAGCATTTT | TRBJ1-5 | - | TRBV4-2 | -
CASSQESLGGSGTEAFF | TGTGCCAGCAGCCAAGAAAGTCTGGGGGGAAGTGGCACTGAAGCTTTCTTT | TRBJ1-1 | - | TRBV4-2 | -
CASSSGPAQYF | TGTGCCAGCAGCTCAGGGCCGGCGCAGTACTTC | TRBJ2-7 | once | TRBV7-9 | -
CASSSGQLLPYEQYF | TGTGCCAGCAGCTCCGGACAGCTTCTTCCCTACGAGCAGTACTTC | TRBJ2-7 | - | TRBV28 | -
CASSMGVGLSGGYTF | TGTGCCAGTAGTATGGGAGTGGGGCTTTCAGGTGGCTACACCTTC | TRBJ1-2 | - | TRBV19 | -
CASSSGLNTEAFF | TGTGCCAGCAGCTCCGGACTGAACACTGAAGCTTTCTTT | TRBJ1-1 | - | TRBV5-4 | -
CASSLALAVSYNEQFF | TGTGCCAGCAGCTTAGCGCTAGCGGTCTCCTACAATGAGCAGTTCTTC | TRBJ2-1 | - | TRBV7-2 | TRBD2
CASSPGSSETQYF | TGTGCCAGCAGTCCCGGGTCATCAGAGACCCAGTACTTC | TRBJ2-5 | - | TRBV7-3 | -
CASSYDTEAFF | TGTGCCAGCAGTTATGACACTGAAGCTTTCTTT | TRBJ1-1 | - | TRBV6-2/TRBV6-3 | -
CASSLGGGLAEGYTF | TGCGCCAGCAGCTTGGGTGGGGGCCTAGCAGAAGGCTACACCTTC | TRBJ1-2 | - | TRBV5-1 | -
CASSIGQYTDTQYF | TGTGCCAGTAGTATCGGACAATACACAGATACGCAGTATTTT | TRBJ2-3 | - | TRBV19 | -
CASSFRLGSYNEQFF | TGTGCCAGCAGCTTCCGACTAGGGTCCTACAATGAGCAGTTCTTC | TRBJ2-1 | - | TRBV7-9 | -
CASSLRETQYF | TGTGCCAGCAGCTTGAGAGAGACCCAGTACTTC | TRBJ2-5 | - | TRBV5-6 | -
CASSTRGVSNQPQHF | TGTGCCAGCAGTACCAGAGGGGTCAGCAATCAGCCCCAGCATTTT | TRBJ1-5 | once | TRBV6-5 | -